This T cell receptor beta chain was obtained from a study of T cells after yellow fever vaccination. UMIs and a universal primer site were added when TCR cDNA was made by 5'RACE template switching. TCRdb analysed the 5' RACE reads with MiXCR anew, one entry per CDR3 protein. The table shows 550,000 to 750,000 distinct CDR3 sequences, with about 14% occurring only once. Study conclusions and caveats: The appearance of a small share of clonotypes in both CD4 and CD8 compartments was observed.

As to this clonotype: What it recognizes is unknown.

CDR3 size: 15 residues. J gave up 4 bases and V 7 bases, and 11 bases lay outside the gene matches. The V gene's germline CDR1 is MNHEY and CDR2 SVGEGT. Sample: PBMCs, taken on the day of the yellow fever booster vaccination. The chain uses TRBV6-2 or TRBV6-3 and TRBJ1-1; 8 bases align to TRBD1. This sequence was found in a man aged 30 to 45 who received the YFV17D yellow fever vaccine. For the CDR3, the DNA is TGTGCCAGCAAAACCCGGACAGGGTTGAGCACTGAAGCTTTCTTT. Protein product: CASKTRTGLSTEAFF.